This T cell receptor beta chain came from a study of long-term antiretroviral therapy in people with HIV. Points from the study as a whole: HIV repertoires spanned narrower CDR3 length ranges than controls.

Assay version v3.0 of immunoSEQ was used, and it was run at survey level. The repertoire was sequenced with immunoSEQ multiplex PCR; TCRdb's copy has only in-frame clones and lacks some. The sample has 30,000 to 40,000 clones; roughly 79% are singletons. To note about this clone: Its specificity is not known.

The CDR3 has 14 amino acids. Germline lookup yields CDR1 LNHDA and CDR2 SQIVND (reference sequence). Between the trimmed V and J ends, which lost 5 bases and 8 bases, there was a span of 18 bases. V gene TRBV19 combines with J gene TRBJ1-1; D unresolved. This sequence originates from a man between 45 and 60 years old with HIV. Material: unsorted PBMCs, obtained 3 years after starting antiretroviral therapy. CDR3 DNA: TGTGCCAGTAGTGTCGCTCGGACGGCAGGCGAAGCTTTCTTT. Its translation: CASSVARTAGEAFF.